A selection of T cell receptor beta chains follows, all from one sample in a study of blood T cell repertoires in COVID-19. The protocol was immunoSEQ multiplex PCR, while the TCRdb copy is restricted to in-frame clones and leaves out a portion. The sample has tens of thousands of clones; about 88% are singletons. Sequencing input: peripheral blood. These receptors originate from a woman aged 80 or over with acute or convalescent COVID-19. Each CDR3 is given with its conserved first and last residue. D genes are given only for firm matches. The size field is filled for only some rows; it gives once, few, many or a size class.

abundance: .
j_gene: TRBJ2-5
d_gene: .
v_gene: TRBV3-1/TRBV3-2
CDR3nt: TGTGCCAGCAGCCGCCAAAGGGGCATACAAGAGACCCAGTACTTC
CDR3aa: CASSRQRGIQETQYF

abundance: .
j_gene: TRBJ2-3
d_gene: TRBD1
v_gene: TRBV27
CDR3nt: TGTGCCAGCAGTTTCCGGGGACAGGGCTTGACAGATACGCAGTATTTT
CDR3aa: CASSFRGQGLTDTQYF

abundance: .
j_gene: TRBJ1-2
d_gene: .
v_gene: TRBV6-6
CDR3nt: TGTGCCAGCAGAGGATCAGGGGTCAACTATGGCTACACCTTC
CDR3aa: CASRGSGVNYGYTF

abundance: .
j_gene: TRBJ2-6
d_gene: .
v_gene: TRBV3-1/TRBV3-2
CDR3nt: TGTGCCAGCAGGCGGGCACTCTCTCGCTCTGGGGCCAACGTCCTGACTTTC
CDR3aa: CASRRALSRSGANVLTF

abundance: .
j_gene: TRBJ2-1
d_gene: TRBD1
v_gene: TRBV24-1
CDR3nt: TGTGCCACCAGTGATGGACAGGACTACAATGAGCAGTTCTTC
CDR3aa: CATSDGQDYNEQFF

abundance: .
j_gene: TRBJ2-7
d_gene: .
v_gene: TRBV28
CDR3nt: TGTGCCAGCAGTTTGTCGCGAGGCAGAAGGTTCGGCGAGCAGTACTTC
CDR3aa: CASSLSRGRRFGEQYF

abundance: .
j_gene: TRBJ1-5
d_gene: .
v_gene: TRBV5-4
CDR3nt: TGTGCCAGCAGCCGTACCCCAGGGGATCAGCCCCAGCATTTT
CDR3aa: CASSRTPGDQPQHF

abundance: .
j_gene: TRBJ2-5
d_gene: .
v_gene: TRBV7-3
CDR3nt: TGTGCCAGCAGCGCGACACCTCAAGAGACCCAGTACTTC
CDR3aa: CASSATPQETQYF

abundance: .
j_gene: TRBJ1-1
d_gene: TRBD1
v_gene: TRBV6-6
CDR3nt: TGTGCCAGCAGTACGACAGGGGTGAACACTGAAGCTTTCTTT
CDR3aa: CASSTTGVNTEAFF

abundance: .
j_gene: TRBJ1-1
d_gene: .
v_gene: TRBV5-1
CDR3nt: TGCGCCAGCAGCCAAGGACTGAGTCGGGGTGAAGCTTTCTTT
CDR3aa: CASSQGLSRGEAFF

abundance: .
j_gene: TRBJ1-2
d_gene: .
v_gene: TRBV7-9
CDR3nt: TGTGCCAGCAGCTTAGAGGGGGGCTACACCTTC
CDR3aa: CASSLEGGYTF

abundance: .
j_gene: TRBJ2-7
d_gene: .
v_gene: TRBV29-1
CDR3nt: TGCAGCGTTGCAACAGACTCCTACGAGCAGTACTTC
CDR3aa: CSVATDSYEQYF

abundance: .
j_gene: TRBJ2-7
d_gene: TRBD2
v_gene: TRBV28
CDR3nt: TGTGCCAGCAGTTTACAGCGGGGGCGGAAGGAGCAGTACTTC
CDR3aa: CASSLQRGRKEQYF

abundance: .
j_gene: TRBJ2-7
d_gene: .
v_gene: TRBV12-5
CDR3nt: TGTGCTAGTGGTTTGCCTCCAGGCGACGAGCAGTACTTC
CDR3aa: CASGLPPGDEQYF

abundance: once
j_gene: TRBJ1-5
d_gene: TRBD1
v_gene: TRBV2
CDR3nt: TGTGCCAGCAGCCTTTCGGGACAGATCAATCAGCCCCAGCATTTT
CDR3aa: CASSLSGQINQPQHF

abundance: .
j_gene: TRBJ1-4
d_gene: .
v_gene: TRBV18
CDR3nt: TGTGCCAGCTCACCGGAGCGAAAACTGTTTTTT
CDR3aa: CASSPERKLFF

abundance: once
j_gene: TRBJ2-4
d_gene: TRBD1
v_gene: TRBV2
CDR3nt: TGTGCCAGCCGGGACAGGGTTTCCAAAAACATTCAGTACTTT
CDR3aa: CASRDRVSKNIQYF

abundance: .
j_gene: TRBJ2-3
d_gene: .
v_gene: TRBV10-2
CDR3nt: TGCGCCAGCAGTGAGTGGGACTCTTCCACAGATACGCAGTATTTT
CDR3aa: CASSEWDSSTDTQYF

abundance: .
j_gene: TRBJ2-7
d_gene: .
v_gene: TRBV5-4
CDR3nt: TGTGCCAGCAGCCTGCTACAGGGAGCCCACGAGCAGTACTTC
CDR3aa: CASSLLQGAHEQYF

abundance: few
j_gene: TRBJ1-1
d_gene: .
v_gene: TRBV29-1
CDR3nt: TGCAGCGTTGCGGCTAAGACAGGCCTCGAAGCTTTCTTT
CDR3aa: CSVAAKTGLEAFF

abundance: .
j_gene: TRBJ1-5
d_gene: .
v_gene: TRBV19
CDR3nt: TGTGCCAGTAGTACAACAAGTTTCAATCAGCCCCAGCATTTT
CDR3aa: CASSTTSFNQPQHF

abundance: .
j_gene: TRBJ1-2
d_gene: TRBD1
v_gene: TRBV19
CDR3nt: TGTGCCAGTAGTATCCCCCGGACAGGGAACTATGGCTACACCTTC
CDR3aa: CASSIPRTGNYGYTF

abundance: .
j_gene: TRBJ1-2
d_gene: .
v_gene: TRBV24-1
CDR3nt: TGTGCCACCAGTGATTTCGGCACAGGGATTGATGGCTACACCTTC
CDR3aa: CATSDFGTGIDGYTF

abundance: .
j_gene: TRBJ1-2
d_gene: .
v_gene: TRBV24-1
CDR3nt: TGTGCCACCAGTGACAGGGGCGTGGACGGCTACACCTTC
CDR3aa: CATSDRGVDGYTF

abundance: .
j_gene: TRBJ1-4
d_gene: .
v_gene: TRBV2
CDR3nt: TGTGCCAGCAGTATTACAACTAATGAAAAACTGTTTTTT
CDR3aa: CASSITTNEKLFF

abundance: .
j_gene: TRBJ2-3
d_gene: TRBD1
v_gene: TRBV15
CDR3nt: TGTGCCACCCGCGACAGGGGGCGGGCAGATACGCAGTATTTT
CDR3aa: CATRDRGRADTQYF

abundance: .
j_gene: TRBJ1-5
d_gene: .
v_gene: TRBV6-2/TRBV6-3
CDR3nt: TGTGCCAGCAGCCACACCCTGGGCAATCAGCCCCAGCATTTT
CDR3aa: CASSHTLGNQPQHF

abundance: .
j_gene: TRBJ2-7
d_gene: .
v_gene: TRBV2
CDR3nt: TGTGCCAGCAAAAAGGGGGAGGGGGCCTACGAGCAGTACTTC
CDR3aa: CASKKGEGAYEQYF

abundance: .
j_gene: TRBJ2-7
d_gene: .
v_gene: TRBV5-4
CDR3nt: TGTGCCAGCAGCTTGGATCGCGAGCAGTACTTC
CDR3aa: CASSLDREQYF

abundance: .
j_gene: TRBJ2-7
d_gene: .
v_gene: TRBV20-1
CDR3nt: TGCAGTGCTAACAGGGACCACGAGCAGTACTTC
CDR3aa: CSANRDHEQYF

abundance: .
j_gene: TRBJ2-7
d_gene: .
v_gene: TRBV19
CDR3nt: TGTGCCAGTAGTTTCTACGGCGAGCAGTACTTC
CDR3aa: CASSFYGEQYF

abundance: .
j_gene: TRBJ2-3
d_gene: TRBD2
v_gene: TRBV18
CDR3nt: TGTGCCAGTCGTCCACTAGCGGGGATCACAGATACGCAGTATTTT
CDR3aa: CASRPLAGITDTQYF

abundance: .
j_gene: TRBJ1-1
d_gene: .
v_gene: TRBV7-9
CDR3nt: TGTGCCAGCAGCTCCAGACGCGGAGGCACTGAAGCTTTCTTT
CDR3aa: CASSSRRGGTEAFF

abundance: .
j_gene: TRBJ2-2
d_gene: TRBD1
v_gene: TRBV3-1/TRBV3-2
CDR3nt: TGTGCCAGCAGCCGGGGACAGGGCGTTGTCACCGGGGAGCTGTTTTTT
CDR3aa: CASSRGQGVVTGELFF